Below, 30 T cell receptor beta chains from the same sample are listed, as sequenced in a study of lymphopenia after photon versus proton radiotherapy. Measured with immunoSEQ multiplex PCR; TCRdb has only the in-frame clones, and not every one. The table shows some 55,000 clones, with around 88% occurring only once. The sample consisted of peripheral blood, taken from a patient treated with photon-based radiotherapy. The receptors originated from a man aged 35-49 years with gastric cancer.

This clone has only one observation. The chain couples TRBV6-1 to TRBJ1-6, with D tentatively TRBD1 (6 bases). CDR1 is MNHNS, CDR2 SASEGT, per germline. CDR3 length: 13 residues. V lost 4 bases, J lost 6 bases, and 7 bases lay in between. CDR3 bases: TGTGCCAGCAGTGCGGACAGTAATTCACCCCTCCACTTT. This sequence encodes CASSADSNSPLHF.

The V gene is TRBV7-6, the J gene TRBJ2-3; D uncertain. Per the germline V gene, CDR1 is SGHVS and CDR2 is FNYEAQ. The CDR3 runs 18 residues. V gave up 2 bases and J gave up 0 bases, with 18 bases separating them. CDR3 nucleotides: TGTGCCAGCAGCTTATGGGCTTTGGCTCCATCTAGCACAGATACGCAGTATTTT. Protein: CASSLWALAPSSTDTQYF.

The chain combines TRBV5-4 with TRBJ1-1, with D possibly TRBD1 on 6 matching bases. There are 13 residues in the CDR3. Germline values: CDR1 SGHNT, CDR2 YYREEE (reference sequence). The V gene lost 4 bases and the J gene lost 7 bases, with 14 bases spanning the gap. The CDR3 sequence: CASSRGQTDEAFF. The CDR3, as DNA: TGTGCCAGCAGCCGGGGACAAACTGATGAAGCTTTCTTT. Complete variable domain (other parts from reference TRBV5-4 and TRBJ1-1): ETGVTQSPTHLIKTRGQQVTLRCSSQSGHNTVSWYQQALGQGPQFIFQYYREEENGRGNFPPRFSGLQFPNYSSELNVNALELDDSALYLCASSRGQTDEAFFGQGTRLTVV.

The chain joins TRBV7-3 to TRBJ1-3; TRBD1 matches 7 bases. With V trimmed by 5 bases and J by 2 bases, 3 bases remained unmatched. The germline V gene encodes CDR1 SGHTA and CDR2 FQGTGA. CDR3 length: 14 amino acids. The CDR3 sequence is CASSPQGPGNTIYF. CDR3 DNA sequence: TGTGCCAGCAGCCCACAGGGGCCTGGAAACACCATATATTTT.

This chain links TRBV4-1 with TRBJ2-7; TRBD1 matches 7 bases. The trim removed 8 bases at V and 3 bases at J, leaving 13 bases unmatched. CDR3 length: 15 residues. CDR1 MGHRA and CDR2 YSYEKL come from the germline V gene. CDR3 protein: CASRLRLQGDYEQYF. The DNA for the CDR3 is TGCGCCAGCCGTCTGAGACTTCAGGGGGACTACGAGCAGTACTTC.

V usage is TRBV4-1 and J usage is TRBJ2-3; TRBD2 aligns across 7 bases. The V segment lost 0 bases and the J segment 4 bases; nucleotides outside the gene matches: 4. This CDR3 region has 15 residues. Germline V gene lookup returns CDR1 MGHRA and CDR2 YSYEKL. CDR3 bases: TGCGCCAGCAGCCAAGAAGGGCTAGCGGCAGATACGCAGTATTTT. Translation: CASSQEGLAADTQYF.

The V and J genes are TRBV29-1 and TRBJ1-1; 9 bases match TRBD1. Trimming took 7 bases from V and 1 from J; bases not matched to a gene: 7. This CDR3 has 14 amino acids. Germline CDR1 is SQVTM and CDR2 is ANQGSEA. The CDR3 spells CSATGGAGNTEAFF. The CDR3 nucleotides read TGCAGCGCCACAGGGGGCGCCGGGAACACTGAAGCTTTCTTT.

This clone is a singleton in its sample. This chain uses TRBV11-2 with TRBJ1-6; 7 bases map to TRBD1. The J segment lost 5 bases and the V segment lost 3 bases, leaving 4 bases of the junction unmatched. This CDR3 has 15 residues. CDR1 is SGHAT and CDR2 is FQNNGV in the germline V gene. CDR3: CASSFSGQDNSPLHF. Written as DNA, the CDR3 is TGTGCCAGCAGCTTCTCCGGACAGGATAATTCACCCCTCCACTTT.

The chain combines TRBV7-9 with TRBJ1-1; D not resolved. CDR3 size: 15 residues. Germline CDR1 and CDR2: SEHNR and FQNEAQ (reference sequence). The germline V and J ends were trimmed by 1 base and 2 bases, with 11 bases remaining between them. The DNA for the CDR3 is TGTGCCAGCAGCTTAGTGGGCAACGGCAACACTGAAGCTTTCTTT. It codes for CASSLVGNGNTEAFF.

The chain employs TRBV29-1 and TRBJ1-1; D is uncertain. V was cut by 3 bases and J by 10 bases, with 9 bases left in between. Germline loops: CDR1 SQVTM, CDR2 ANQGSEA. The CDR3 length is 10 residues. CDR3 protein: CSVESVGAFF. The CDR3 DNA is TGCAGCGTTGAGTCCGTTGGAGCTTTCTTT.

CDR3 nucleotides: TGTGCCATCAGTGAGGGACAGGGATCCTACGAGCAGTACTTC. This translates into CAISEGQGSYEQYF. The chain links TRBV10-3 to TRBJ2-7; 8 positions agree with TRBD1. Germline values: CDR1 ENHRY, CDR2 SYGVKD. V dropped 2 bases and J dropped 1; count of bases not matched to a gene: 1. The CDR3 sequence is 14 residues long.

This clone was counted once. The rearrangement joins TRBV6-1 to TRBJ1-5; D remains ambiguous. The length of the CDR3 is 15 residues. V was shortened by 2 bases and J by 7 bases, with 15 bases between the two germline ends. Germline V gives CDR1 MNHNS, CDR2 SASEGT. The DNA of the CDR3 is TGTGCCAGCAGTGAAACTGTATGGGGAGGCCAGCCCCAGCATTTT. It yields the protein CASSETVWGGQPQHF.

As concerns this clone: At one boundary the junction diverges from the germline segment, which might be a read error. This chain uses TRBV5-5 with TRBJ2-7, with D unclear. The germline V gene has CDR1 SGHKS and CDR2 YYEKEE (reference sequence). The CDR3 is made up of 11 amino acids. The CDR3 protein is CASSLDYGQYF. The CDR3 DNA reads TGTGCCAGCAGTCTCGATTACGGGCAGTACTTC.

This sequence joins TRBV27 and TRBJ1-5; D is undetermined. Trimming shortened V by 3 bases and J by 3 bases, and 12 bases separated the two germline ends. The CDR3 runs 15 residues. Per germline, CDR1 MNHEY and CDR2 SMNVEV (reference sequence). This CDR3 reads CASSLSWQNNQPQHF. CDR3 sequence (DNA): TGTGCCAGCAGTTTGAGTTGGCAGAACAATCAGCCCCAGCATTTT.

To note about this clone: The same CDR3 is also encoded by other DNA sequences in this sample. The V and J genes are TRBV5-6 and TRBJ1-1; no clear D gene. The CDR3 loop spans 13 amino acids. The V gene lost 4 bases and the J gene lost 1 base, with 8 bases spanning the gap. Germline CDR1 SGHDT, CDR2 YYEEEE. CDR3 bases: TGTGCCAGCAGCCCGGTGGGGAACACTGAAGCTTTCTTT. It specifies CASSPVGNTEAFF.

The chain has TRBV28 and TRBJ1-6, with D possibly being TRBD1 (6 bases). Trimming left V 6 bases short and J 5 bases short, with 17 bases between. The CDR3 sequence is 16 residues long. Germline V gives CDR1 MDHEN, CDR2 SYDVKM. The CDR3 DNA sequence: TGTGCCAGCAGCCCGGACGACAGGAGCGATAATTCACCCCTCCACTTT. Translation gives CASSPDDRSDNSPLHF.

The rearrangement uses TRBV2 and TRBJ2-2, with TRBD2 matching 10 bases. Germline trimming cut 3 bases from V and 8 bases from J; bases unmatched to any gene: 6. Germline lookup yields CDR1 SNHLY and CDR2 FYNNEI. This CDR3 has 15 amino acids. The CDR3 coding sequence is TGTGCCAGCAGTGACCTCGGGACTAGCGTTGGGGAGCTGTTTTTT. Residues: CASSDLGTSVGELFF.

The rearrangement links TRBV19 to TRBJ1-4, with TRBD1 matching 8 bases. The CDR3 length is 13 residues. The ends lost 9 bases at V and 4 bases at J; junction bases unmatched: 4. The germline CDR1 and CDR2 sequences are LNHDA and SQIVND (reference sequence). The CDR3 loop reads CASQGASNEKLFF. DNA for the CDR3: TGTGCCAGCCAGGGGGCTAGTAATGAAAAACTGTTTTTT.

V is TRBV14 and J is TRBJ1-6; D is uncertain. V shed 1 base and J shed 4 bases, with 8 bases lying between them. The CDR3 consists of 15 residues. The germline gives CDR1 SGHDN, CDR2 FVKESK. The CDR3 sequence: CASSQGTGYNSPLHF. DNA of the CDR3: TGTGCCAGCAGCCAAGGGACGGGTTATAATTCACCCCTCCACTTT.

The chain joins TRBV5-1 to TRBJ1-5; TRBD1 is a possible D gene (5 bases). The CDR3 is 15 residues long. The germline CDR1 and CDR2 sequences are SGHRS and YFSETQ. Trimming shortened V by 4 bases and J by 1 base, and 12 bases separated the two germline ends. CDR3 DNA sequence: TGCGCCAGCAGCCCTAGAAGGGACAGCAATCAGCCCCAGCATTTT. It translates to CASSPRRDSNQPQHF.

CDR3 region: CASSQDRQGGTEAFF. Here the CDR3 DNA reads TGTGCCAGCAGCCAAGACAGACAGGGAGGCACTGAAGCTTTCTTT. The chain couples TRBV4-2 to TRBJ1-1, with TRBD1 identical over 7 bases. CDR1 is LGHNA and CDR2 is YNFKEQ in the germline V gene. The length of the CDR3 is 15 residues. V was pared by 0 bases and J by 4 bases, with 5 bases of the junction left unmatched.

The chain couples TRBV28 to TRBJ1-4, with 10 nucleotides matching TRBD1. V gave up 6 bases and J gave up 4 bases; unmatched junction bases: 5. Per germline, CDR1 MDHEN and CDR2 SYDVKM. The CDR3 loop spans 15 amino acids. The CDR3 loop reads CASSPGQGGNEKLFF. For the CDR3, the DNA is TGTGCCAGCAGCCCTGGACAGGGGGGTAATGAAAAACTGTTTTTT.

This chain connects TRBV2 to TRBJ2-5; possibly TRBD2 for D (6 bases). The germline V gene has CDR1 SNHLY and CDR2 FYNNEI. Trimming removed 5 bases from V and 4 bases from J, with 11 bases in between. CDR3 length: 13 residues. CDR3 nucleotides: TGTGCCAGCAGTCAGGACGGGGGAGAGACCCAGTACTTC. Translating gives CASSQDGGETQYF.

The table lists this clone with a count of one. This chain's CDR3 is CASSDRIQETQYF. DNA for the CDR3: TGTGCCAGTTCCGACAGAATCCAAGAGACCCAGTACTTC. J is TRBJ2-5 and V is TRBV19, with TRBD1 as a possible D gene (5 bases). This CDR3 is 13 amino acids long. V was shortened by 8 bases and J by 1 base, with 11 bases between the two germline ends. Germline CDR1 is LNHDA and CDR2 is SQIVND (reference sequence).

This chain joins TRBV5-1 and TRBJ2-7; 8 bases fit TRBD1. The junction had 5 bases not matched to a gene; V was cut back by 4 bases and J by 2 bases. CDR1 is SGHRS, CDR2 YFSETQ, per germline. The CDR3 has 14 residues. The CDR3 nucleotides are TGCGCCAGCAGCCGTGGACAGGGAACCTACGAGCAGTACTTC. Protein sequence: CASSRGQGTYEQYF.

CDR3 DNA sequence: TGTGCCAGCAGTCGGGGATCCTACGAGCAGTACTTC. This sequence encodes CASSRGSYEQYF. The chain joins TRBV6-6 to TRBJ2-7; weak D call: TRBD2 (5 bases). The CDR3 is 12 residues long. V gave up 5 bases and J gave up 1 base, with 6 bases separating them. The V gene's germline CDR1 is MNHNY and CDR2 SVGAGI (reference sequence).

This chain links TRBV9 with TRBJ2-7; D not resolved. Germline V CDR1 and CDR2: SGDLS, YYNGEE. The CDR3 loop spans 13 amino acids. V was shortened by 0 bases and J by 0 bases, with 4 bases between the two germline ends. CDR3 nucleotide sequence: TGTGCCAGCAGCGTAGGCAGCTCCTACGAGCAGTACTTC. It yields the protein CASSVGSSYEQYF.

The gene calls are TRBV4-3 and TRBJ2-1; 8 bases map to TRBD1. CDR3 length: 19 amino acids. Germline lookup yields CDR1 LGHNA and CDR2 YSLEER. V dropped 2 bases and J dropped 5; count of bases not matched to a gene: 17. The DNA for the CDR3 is TGCGCCAGCAGCCAATCAACCGGGACAGGTATTCCCGGGAACAATGAGCAGTTCTTC. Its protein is CASSQSTGTGIPGNNEQFF.

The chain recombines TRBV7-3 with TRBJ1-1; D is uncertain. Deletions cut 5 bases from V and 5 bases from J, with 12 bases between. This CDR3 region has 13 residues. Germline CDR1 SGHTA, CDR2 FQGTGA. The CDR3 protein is CASSLSSATEAFF. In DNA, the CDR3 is TGTGCCAGCAGCCTTTCCTCGGCAACTGAAGCTTTCTTT.

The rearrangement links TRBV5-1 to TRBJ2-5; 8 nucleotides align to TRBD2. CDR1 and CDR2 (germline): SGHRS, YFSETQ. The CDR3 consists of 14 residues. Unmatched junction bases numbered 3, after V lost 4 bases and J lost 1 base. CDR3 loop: CASSAGGSQETQYF. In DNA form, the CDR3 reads TGCGCCAGCAGCGCGGGGGGATCCCAAGAGACCCAGTACTTC.